Listed here are 30 T cell receptor beta chains from one sample, sequenced in a study of T cells in tuberculosis. The repertoire was sequenced with immunoSEQ multiplex PCR; TCRdb's copy has only in-frame clones and lacks some. This table holds under 25,000 clones, about 97% found once. Sequencing input: PBMCs. These receptors were taken from a donor aged 10 to 29 with latent tuberculosis or without tuberculosis infection.

V usage is TRBV5-3 and J usage is TRBJ1-2; possible D gene TRBD1, 6 bases. Being an ORF, TRBV5-3 has a function that is uncertain. Trimming took 4 bases from V and 2 from J, leaving 24 bases between them. This CDR3 spans 18 amino acids. In DNA form, the CDR3 reads TGTGCCAGAAGCCCTGAAGTCCCAACAAGGGGGAGAAACTATGGCTACACCTTC. This gives the protein CARSPEVPTRGRNYGYTF.

The chain employs TRBV5-1 and TRBJ1-1, with 8 bases identical to TRBD1. The V segment lost 4 bases and the J segment 2 bases; nucleotides outside the gene matches: 4. CDR3 length equals 14 residues. In germline, CDR1 is SGHRS, CDR2 YFSETQ. This CDR3 reads CASSPGQVNTEAFF. The CDR3 DNA follows: TGCGCCAGCAGCCCGGGACAGGTTAACACTGAAGCTTTCTTT.

The chain links TRBV28 to TRBJ1-2; 10 bases map to TRBD1. This CDR3 has 19 amino acids. V lost 4 bases, J lost 0 bases, and 14 bases stayed unmatched. The germline gives CDR1 MDHEN, CDR2 SYDVKM. This CDR3 reads CASSSSVGTGATSNYGYTF. CDR3 coding DNA: TGTGCCAGCAGTTCTAGCGTTGGGACAGGGGCTACCTCTAACTATGGCTACACCTTC.

This sequence joins TRBV25-1 and TRBJ2-1; 15 bases match TRBD2. The germline V gene encodes CDR1 MGHDK and CDR2 SYGVNS. The junction had 5 bases not matched to a gene; V was cut back by 4 bases and J by 4 bases. The CDR3 is 17 amino acids. The CDR3 loop reads CASSVRTSGRDYNEQFF. CDR3 DNA: TGTGCCAGCAGTGTACGGACTAGCGGGAGGGATTACAATGAGCAGTTCTTC.

The genes are TRBV7-3 and TRBJ2-1; a possible D gene is TRBD2 (5 bases). Between the trimmed V and J ends, which lost 5 bases and 8 bases, there was a span of 25 bases. Per germline, CDR1 SGHTA and CDR2 FQGTGA. The CDR3 has 17 amino acids. The CDR3 region is CASSPPRRRPIVYEQFF. In DNA form, the CDR3 reads TGTGCCAGCAGCCCCCCCCGGAGGCGACCAATTGTGTATGAGCAGTTCTTC.

The chain combines TRBV19 with TRBJ1-5; 7 bases match TRBD1. Trimming took 9 bases from V and 3 from J; bases not matched to a gene: 5. Germline CDR1 is LNHDA and CDR2 is SQIVND (reference sequence). The CDR3 totals 13 residues. For the CDR3, the DNA is TGTGCCAGCTCCGGGACAGTCAATCAGCCCCAGCATTTT. Translated, it gives CASSGTVNQPQHF.

This rearrangement joins TRBV4-1 to TRBJ2-1; 10 positions match TRBD2. The germline gives CDR1 MGHRA, CDR2 YSYEKL. The CDR3 runs 15 residues. V shed 1 base, J shed 4 bases, and the junction held 1 base outside the gene matches. The CDR3 loop is CASSQGSGGYNEQFF. The CDR3 nucleotides are TGCGCCAGCAGCCAAGGTAGCGGGGGGTACAATGAGCAGTTCTTC.

The chain joins TRBV14 to TRBJ2-7; 10 bases fit TRBD2. This CDR3 contains 16 residues. Trimming took 0 bases from V and 5 from J; bases not matched to a gene: 7. Germline V gene sequence: CDR1 SGHDN, CDR2 FVKESK. Here the CDR3 reads CASSQDSGGAQDEQYF. CDR3 DNA: TGTGCCAGCAGCCAAGACAGCGGGGGGGCCCAAGACGAGCAGTACTTC.

The chain employs TRBV13 and TRBJ2-2, with 16 nucleotides matching TRBD2. Trimming at V came to 7 bases and at J to 4 bases, leaving 9 bases not matched to a gene. Germline V CDR1 and CDR2: PRHDT, FYEKMQ (reference sequence). This CDR3 is 18 amino acids long. CDR3 amino acids: CASTWGTSGRAGTGELFF. The DNA for the CDR3 is TGTGCCAGCACCTGGGGGACTAGCGGGAGGGCCGGCACCGGGGAGCTGTTTTTT.

V usage is TRBV19 and J usage is TRBJ1-6, with TRBD1 as a possible D gene (6 bases). V dropped 5 bases and J dropped 7 bases, with 12 bases sitting between them. There are 14 residues in the CDR3. In germline, CDR1 is LNHDA, CDR2 SQIVND (reference sequence). The CDR3 spells CASSGGQINSPLHF. The CDR3 nucleotides read TGTGCCAGTAGTGGAGGACAGATAAATTCACCCCTCCACTTT.

This rearrangement joins TRBV10-3 to TRBJ2-2, with 8 nucleotides matching TRBD2. This CDR3 is 20 amino acids long. In germline, CDR1 is ENHRY, CDR2 SYGVKD. The J segment lost 1 base and the V segment lost 3 bases, leaving 16 bases of the junction unmatched. Here the CDR3 reads CAISDFGSGIIHQNTGELFF. The CDR3 DNA reads TGTGCCATCAGTGACTTTGGTAGCGGGATAATTCACCAGAACACCGGGGAGCTGTTTTTT.

The chain is built from TRBV19 and TRBJ1-3; TRBD1 aligns across 7 bases. The CDR3 covers 15 residues. V shed 3 bases and J 4 bases; nucleotides not matched to a gene: 6. CDR1 and CDR2 (germline): LNHDA, SQIVND (reference sequence). In nucleotides, the CDR3 is TGTGCCAGTAGTATGACAGGGACCTTCGGAAACACCATATATTTT. Amino acids: CASSMTGTFGNTIYF.

The chain joins TRBV9 to TRBJ1-5, with TRBD1 matching 7 bases. Unmatched junction bases numbered 10, after V lost 4 bases and J lost 3 bases. Germline CDR1 and CDR2: SGDLS and YYNGEE. The CDR3 is 16 amino acids. The CDR3 reads CASSPGGGASNQPQHF. The DNA of the CDR3 is TGTGCCAGCAGCCCCGGAGGGGGCGCCTCCAATCAGCCCCAGCATTTT.

V is TRBV19 and J is TRBJ1-1; 7 nucleotides line up with TRBD1. This CDR3 has 13 residues. The junction had 3 bases not matched to a gene; V was cut back by 5 bases and J by 3 bases. CDR1 is LNHDA, CDR2 SQIVND, per germline (reference sequence). The CDR3 DNA reads as TGTGCCAGTAGTGGGGGACAGTACACTGAAGCTTTCTTT. The encoded protein is CASSGGQYTEAFF.

The chain recombines TRBV9 with TRBJ2-7; tentative D call: TRBD2 (5 bases). The CDR3 has 15 residues. Germline V lookup: CDR1 SGDLS, CDR2 YYNGEE. V lost 4 bases, J lost 6 bases, and 20 bases lay in between. CDR3 in amino acids: CASSPSISAAVEQYF. DNA of the CDR3: TGTGCCAGCAGCCCCTCCATCTCAGCGGCCGTCGAGCAGTACTTC.

V is TRBV4-2 and J is TRBJ2-7; a weak D match, TRBD2 (6 bases). V was cut by 3 bases and J by 7 bases, with 16 bases left in between. Germline-derived CDR1 and CDR2 are LGHNA and YNFKEQ. The CDR3 spans 14 residues. For the CDR3, the DNA is TGTGCCAGCAGCCAGAAAGGGACTTCCAGAGAGCAGTACTTC. Its protein product is CASSQKGTSREQYF.

The V and J genes are TRBV5-1 and TRBJ1-2; 7 bases match TRBD1. CDR1 is SGHRS, CDR2 YFSETQ, per germline. V lost 4 bases to trimming and J lost 0 bases; unmatched junction nucleotides: 3. The CDR3 loop spans 14 amino acids. The CDR3 DNA reads as TGCGCCAGCAGCACGGGACAGTCTAACTATGGCTACACCTTC. Its translation is CASSTGQSNYGYTF.

This clone was seen just once. The rearrangement links TRBV9 to TRBJ2-6; D may be TRBD1 (5 bases). Deletions cut 0 bases from V and 1 base from J, with 14 bases between. CDR3 size: 18 residues. Germline-derived CDR1 and CDR2 are SGDLS and YYNGEE. The CDR3 sequence: CASSVVPQGLSGANVLTF. DNA of the CDR3: TGTGCCAGCAGCGTAGTACCCCAGGGTTTATCTGGGGCCAACGTCCTGACTTTC.

This clone was seen a single time. The chain is built from TRBV18 and TRBJ1-1; D gene ambiguous. Per germline, CDR1 KGHSH and CDR2 LQKENI. The ends were cut back, 2 bases at V and 3 bases at J, with 7 bases in the middle. The CDR3 covers 13 residues. CDR3 region: CASSPMRDTEAFF. CDR3 nucleotide sequence: TGTGCCAGCTCACCAATGAGGGACACTGAAGCTTTCTTT.

This clone has just a few counts. The rearrangement joins TRBV7-9 to TRBJ1-3; 10 nucleotides match TRBD1. The CDR3 extends over 16 amino acids. J was trimmed by 1 base and V by 3 bases; bases with no gene match: 3. The germline gives CDR1 SEHNR, CDR2 FQNEAQ (reference sequence). The CDR3 DNA follows: TGTGCCAGCAGCTTCGGGACAGGGGCGTCTGGAAACACCATATATTTT. Amino acids: CASSFGTGASGNTIYF.

The V call is TRBV6-1, the J call TRBJ1-1; no reliable D call. The V and J ends lost 7 bases and 7 bases respectively, with 10 bases between them. This CDR3 comprises 11 residues. Germline V gives CDR1 MNHNS, CDR2 SASEGT. In DNA form, the CDR3 reads TGTGCCAGCAAGCCGCCCGATGAAGCTTTCTTT. Amino acids: CASKPPDEAFF.

The V call is TRBV7-2, the J call TRBJ1-5, with D possibly TRBD1 on 5 matching bases. V was shortened by 3 bases and J by 2 bases, with 17 bases between the two germline ends. The germline gives CDR1 SGHTA, CDR2 FQGNSA. CDR3 length equals 17 residues. The CDR3 spells CASSLIQGAFGNQPQHF. In DNA, the CDR3 is TGTGCCAGCAGCTTGATTCAGGGTGCTTTCGGCAATCAGCCCCAGCATTTT. Drawing the rest from reference TRBV7-2 and TRBJ1-5, the complete variable domain is GAGVSQSPSNKVTEKGKDVELRCDPISGHTALYWYRQSLGQGLEFLIYFQGNSAPDKSGLPSDRFSAERTGGSVSTLTIQRTQQEDSAVYLCASSLIQGAFGNQPQHFGDGTRLSIL.

This rearrangement joins TRBV25-1 to TRBJ2-1; perhaps TRBD2 as D (6 bases). Germline loops: CDR1 MGHDK, CDR2 SYGVNS. Deletions cut 5 bases from V and 0 bases from J, with 14 bases between. The CDR3 consists of 16 residues. CDR3 bases: TGTGCCAGCAGTCCCGGAGGGCCAAGCTCCTACAATGAGCAGTTCTTC. Translating it yields CASSPGGPSSYNEQFF. The full variable domain, in which reference TRBV25-1 and TRBJ2-1 provide the parts outside the CDR3, is EADIYQTPRYLVIGTGKKITLECSQTMGHDKMYWYQQDPGMELHLIHYSYGVNSTEKGDLSSESTVSRIRTEHFPLTLESARPSHTSQYLCASSPGGPSSYNEQFFGPGTRLTVL.

This clone has just one count. The chain has TRBV10-1 and TRBJ2-2; maybe TRBD2 (5 bases). CDR1 and CDR2 (germline): WNHNN, SYGVQD (reference sequence). The CDR3 has 17 residues. V was clipped by 1 base and J by 2 bases, with 14 bases between them. This CDR3 reads CASSEFSSRSNTGELFF. The CDR3, as DNA: TGCGCCAGCAGTGAGTTCTCTAGCAGGTCTAACACCGGGGAGCTGTTTTTT.

The chain joins TRBV20-1 to TRBJ2-3; 7 nucleotides line up with TRBD2. V was clipped by 6 bases and J by 15 bases; unmatched bases: 12. CDR3 length: 11 amino acids. Germline V CDR1 and CDR2: DFQATT, SNEGSKA (reference sequence). CDR3 residues: CSAGRGLFEYF. The CDR3 nucleotides read TGCAGTGCGGGAAGGGGACTATTCGAATATTTT.

J is TRBJ1-1 and V is TRBV29-1; the D is unclear. CDR1 is SQVTM, CDR2 ANQGSEA, per germline. Trimming removed 4 bases at V and 2 bases at J, with 5 bases between. The CDR3 spans 11 residues. The CDR3 is CSVVGNTEAFF. The CDR3 nucleotides are TGCAGCGTTGTCGGTAACACTGAAGCTTTCTTT. Together with reference TRBV29-1 and TRBJ1-1, the CDR3 gives the full variable domain: SAVISQKPSRDICQRGTSLTIQCQVDSQVTMMFWYRQQPGQSLTLIATANQGSEATYESGFVIDKFPISRPNLTFSTLTVSNMSPEDSSIYLCSVVGNTEAFFGQGTRLTVV.

This sequence joins TRBV5-1 and TRBJ2-3; 8 nucleotides match TRBD2. V shed 2 bases and J 2 bases; nucleotides not matched to a gene: 10. From germline, CDR1 is SGHRS and CDR2 YFSETQ. CDR3 size: 17 residues. The CDR3 bases are TGCGCCAGCAGCTTCCTTAGTACGGGGGGGTACACAGATACGCAGTATTTT. Translating gives CASSFLSTGGYTDTQYF.

This sequence joins TRBV2 and TRBJ1-6; 11 positions agree with TRBD1. The V gene's germline CDR1 is SNHLY and CDR2 FYNNEI. The V segment lost 8 bases and the J segment 7 bases; nucleotides outside the gene matches: 4. The CDR3 has 14 amino acids. CDR3 DNA sequence: TGTGCCAGCTGGGACAGGGGGTGGAATTCACCCCTCCACTTT. Protein: CASWDRGWNSPLHF. The full variable domain, with the rest looked up from reference TRBV2 and TRBJ1-6, is EPEVTQTPSHQVTQMGQEVILRCVPISNHLYFYWYRQILGQKVEFLVSFYNNEISEKSEIFDDQFSVERPDGSNFTLKIRSTKLEDSAMYFCASWDRGWNSPLHFGNGTRLTVT.

The genes are TRBV19 and TRBJ1-1, with 10 bases identical to TRBD1. CDR3 length equals 16 residues. After removal of 6 bases from V and 1 base from J, the junction contained 8 bases not matched to a gene. Germline V gives CDR1 LNHDA, CDR2 SQIVND (reference sequence). The CDR3 protein is CASSEPRTGGNTEAFF. CDR3 coding DNA: TGTGCCAGTAGCGAACCTCGGACAGGGGGGAACACTGAAGCTTTCTTT. The whole variable domain, remainder taken from reference TRBV19 and TRBJ1-1, is DGGITQSPKYLFRKEGQNVTLSCEQNLNHDAMYWYRQDPGQGLRLIYYSQIVNDFQKGDIAEGYSVSREKKESFPLTVTSAQKNPTAFYLCASSEPRTGGNTEAFFGQGTRLTVV.

The rearrangement joins TRBV5-1 to TRBJ1-1; 7 bases fit TRBD1. The CDR3 consists of 14 residues. Germline V gives CDR1 SGHRS, CDR2 YFSETQ. The V gene end was trimmed by 4 bases and the J gene end by 3 bases; junction bases not matched to a gene: 6. The CDR3 spells CASSTGTAHTEAFF. CDR3 nucleotides: TGCGCCAGCAGCACCGGGACAGCTCACACTGAAGCTTTCTTT.